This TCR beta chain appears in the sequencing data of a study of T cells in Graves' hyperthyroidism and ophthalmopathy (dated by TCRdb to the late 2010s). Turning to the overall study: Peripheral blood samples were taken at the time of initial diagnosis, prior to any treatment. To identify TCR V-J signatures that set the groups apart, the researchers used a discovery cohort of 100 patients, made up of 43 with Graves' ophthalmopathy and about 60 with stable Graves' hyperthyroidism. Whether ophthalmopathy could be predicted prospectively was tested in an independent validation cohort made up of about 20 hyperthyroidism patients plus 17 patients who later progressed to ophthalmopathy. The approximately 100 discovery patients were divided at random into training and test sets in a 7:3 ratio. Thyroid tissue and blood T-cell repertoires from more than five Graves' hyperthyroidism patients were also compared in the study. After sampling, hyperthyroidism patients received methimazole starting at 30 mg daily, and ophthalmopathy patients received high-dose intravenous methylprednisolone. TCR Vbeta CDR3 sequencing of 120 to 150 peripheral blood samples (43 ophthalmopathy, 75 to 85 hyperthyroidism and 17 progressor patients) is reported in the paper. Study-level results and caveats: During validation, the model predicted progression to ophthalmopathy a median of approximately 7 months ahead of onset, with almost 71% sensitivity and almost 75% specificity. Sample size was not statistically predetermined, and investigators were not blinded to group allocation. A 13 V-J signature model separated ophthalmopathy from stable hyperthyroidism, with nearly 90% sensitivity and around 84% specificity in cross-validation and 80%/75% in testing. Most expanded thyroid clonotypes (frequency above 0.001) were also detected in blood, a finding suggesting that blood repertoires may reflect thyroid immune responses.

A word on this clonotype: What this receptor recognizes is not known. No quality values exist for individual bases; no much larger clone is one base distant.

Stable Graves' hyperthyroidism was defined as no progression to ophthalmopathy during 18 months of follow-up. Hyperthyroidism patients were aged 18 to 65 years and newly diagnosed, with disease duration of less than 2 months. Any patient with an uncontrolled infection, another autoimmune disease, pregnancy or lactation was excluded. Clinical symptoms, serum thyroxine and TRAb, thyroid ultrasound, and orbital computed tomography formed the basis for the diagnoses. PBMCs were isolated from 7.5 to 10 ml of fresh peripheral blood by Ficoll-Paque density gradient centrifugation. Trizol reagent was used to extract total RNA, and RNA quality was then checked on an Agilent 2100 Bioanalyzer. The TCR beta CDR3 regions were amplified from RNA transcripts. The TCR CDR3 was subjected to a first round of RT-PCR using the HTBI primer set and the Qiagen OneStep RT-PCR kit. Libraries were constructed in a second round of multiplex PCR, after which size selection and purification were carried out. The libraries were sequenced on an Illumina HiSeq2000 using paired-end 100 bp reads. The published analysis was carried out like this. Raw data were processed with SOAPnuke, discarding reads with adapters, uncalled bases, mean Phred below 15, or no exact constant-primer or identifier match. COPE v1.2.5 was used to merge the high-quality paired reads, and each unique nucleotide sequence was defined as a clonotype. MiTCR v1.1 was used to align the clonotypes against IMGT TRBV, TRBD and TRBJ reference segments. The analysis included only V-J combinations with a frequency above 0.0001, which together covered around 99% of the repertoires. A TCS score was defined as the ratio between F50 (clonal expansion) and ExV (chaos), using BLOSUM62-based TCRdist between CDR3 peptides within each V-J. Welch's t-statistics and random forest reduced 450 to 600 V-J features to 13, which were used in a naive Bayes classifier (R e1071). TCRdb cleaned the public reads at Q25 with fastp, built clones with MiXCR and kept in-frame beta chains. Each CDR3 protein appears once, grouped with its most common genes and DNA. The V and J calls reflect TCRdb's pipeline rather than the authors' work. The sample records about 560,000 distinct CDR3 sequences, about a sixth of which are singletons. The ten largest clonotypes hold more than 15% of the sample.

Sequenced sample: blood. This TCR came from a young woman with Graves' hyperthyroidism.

This receptor has the CDR3 CATSRTAEGYEQYF. The DNA sequence follows: TGTGCCACCAGCAGGACGGCGGAGGGCTACGAGCAGTACTTC. This receptor chain uses TRBV15 and TRBJ2-7, and perhaps TRBD2 as D gene, on 6 matching bases. The junction shows trimming of 3 bases on V and 3 bases on J, plus 12 bases between the germline ends. The CDR3 holds 14 amino acids from the cysteine to the phenylalanine. Solely the CDR3 DNA is kept, with 42 bases framed from the first base. As encoded in the germline V gene (reference sequence), CDR1 is LNHNV while CDR2 is YYDKDF.